This TCR beta chain was captured by sequencing in a study of cytomegalovirus exposure and HLA in healthy donors. Germline-derived CDR1 and CDR2 are GTSNPN and SVGIG (reference sequence). Germline trimming cut 5 bases from V and 9 bases from J; bases unmatched to any gene: 1. The CDR3 sequence is 10 residues long. General study points: Fewer N-insertions than the 666-donor mean were reportedly shown by an Asian-associated ancestry cluster in a later analysis. Clonal expansion, a later analysis showed, was greater in HLA-associated TCR beta chains than in equally common others. As a later analysis showed, several of the most significant clusters appeared to be linked to common viral pathogens.

A remark on this clone: What it binds is unknown.

In the PCR, 60 Vbeta and 13 Jbeta primers were used. Clones were sequenced by immunoSEQ multiplex PCR, and TCRdb holds only the in-frame ones, with some missing. The data hold about 220,000 clones, with around 76% observed a single time. Source material: PBMCs. V gene TRBV30 combines with J gene TRBJ1-1; 9 bases match TRBD1. This clonotype originated in a woman between 40 and 55 years old in good health and CMV-seropositive. The CDR3 is CAWGTGQAFF. CDR3 DNA: TGTGCCTGGGGGACAGGGCAAGCTTTCTTT.